This record covers a single TCR beta chain. The antigen is unknown. PCR amplification relied on 60 Vbeta primers (plus 13 Jbeta primers). Assay used: immunoSEQ multiplex PCR; TCRdb lists only in-frame clones, some missing. The sample holds over 65,000 clones; roughly 80% are singletons and the top ten take 2.5% to 3.5%. The data were taken from a study of cytomegalovirus exposure and HLA in healthy donors. Study conclusions and caveats: Investigators reported approximately 170 TCR beta chains as tied to cytomegalovirus.

This CDR3 contains 15 residues. V trimming: 0 bases; J trimming: 10 bases; junction bases outside the gene matches: 5. The germline V gene encodes CDR1 WNHNN and CDR2 SYGVQD (reference sequence). The chain links TRBV10-1 to TRBJ1-6; 8 bases match TRBD1. Sequencing was carried out using PBMCs. This receptor was identified in a woman aged 25 to 45 in good health and CMV-seronegative. The CDR3, as DNA: TGCGCCAGCAGTGAGTCCGGCAGGGGGCTATCACCCCTCCACTTT. Protein: CASSESGRGLSPLHF.